This T cell receptor (beta chain) was recovered during a study of Ad26.COV2.S vaccination and SARS-CoV-2 variants. The treatment is: roughly 19 received Ad26.COV2.S at low or high dose, single or two shots; about 5 received placebo; per-sample allocation not given. Collection of the samples took place on day 63 after the first injection of vaccine or placebo. Using immunoSEQ multiplex PCR, the repertoire was profiled, and TCRdb retains in-frame clones only, with some absent. The sample holds some 290,000 clones; around four fifths are singletons and the top ten take around 2.2%. This CDR3 is built from 12 residues. The V end was cut by 2 bases, the J end by 4 bases, with 5 bases between. In germline, CDR1 is MGHDK, CDR2 SYGVNS.

This sequence joins TRBV25-1 and TRBJ1-2; a possible D gene is TRBD1 (5 bases). The sequence was collected from a person aged 18-60 years who received the Ad26.COV2.S COVID-19 vaccine or a placebo. Sample: peripheral blood, taken in a trial of Ad26.COV2.S vaccine versus placebo. DNA of the CDR3: TGTGCCAGCAGTGAAGGGGCCTATGGCTACACCTTC. As protein: CASSEGAYGYTF.